The source of this TCR beta chain is a study of blood T cells in healthy people across ages. This CDR3 spans 14 amino acids. V trimming: 6 bases; J trimming: 3 bases; junction bases outside the gene matches: 3. With a J-beta primer mix and a sample-barcoded 5' primer, a second PCR ran roughly 7 to 11 cycles. MiXCR was run by TCRdb on the 5' RACE reads, yielding one entry per CDR3 protein. The data show about 750,000 distinct CDR3 sequences, around half seen once. The rearrangement links TRBV12-3 or TRBV12-4 to TRBJ2-4, with TRBD1 matching over 9 bases. This receptor was obtained from an older man in good health. The sequencing sample was made of blood. The CDR3: CASSQTGGKNIQYF. The DNA for the CDR3 is TGTGCCAGCAGCCAGACAGGGGGCAAAAACATTCAGTACTTC.